The TCR beta chain described here comes from a study of human T cells and chemical hapten exposure (TCRdb year 2021). Broadly, across the study: For sensitization, 2% DPC in acetone was applied to a roughly 2 cm by roughly 2 cm area of upper inner arm skin. Patch testing on the upper back used Finn chambers containing 0.01% DPC, with scoring done after 6 days according to International Contact Dermatitis Research Group standards. Libraries were combined into a pool for sequencing, and differences in TCR yield between samples came mainly from small differences in library volumes within the pool. Weekly therapeutic DPC doses were additionally applied to the scalp of patients throughout the roughly 23-week study period. The patient cohort, mostly female, included alopecia areata with under or over 50% scalp involvement, alopecia totalis and alopecia universalis. The study tracked peripheral blood TCR repertoire changes in vivo during primary and secondary sensitization to the hapten diphenylcyclopropenone (DPC) in alopecia patients. Approximately 28 alopecia patients gave blood for TCR sequencing at one to four time points (pre-sensitization, 2, 6 and 24 weeks). Blood samples were taken from patients before sensitization (week 0) and at 2, 6 and about 24 weeks after DPC sensitization. Both TCR alpha and TCR beta chains were sequenced from each blood RNA sample.

What the study reported, not specific to this receptor: Repeated subsampling changed both the strength of the expansion versus patch-test correlation and the threshold at which the correlation became significant. Patch test score correlated positively with the number of PT1 expanded TCRs, reaching significance at thresholds 8, 16 and 32 but not at 4. DPC sensitization did not change the number of TCRs with a frequency above 1 in 1000, and there was no evidence of changes in global repertoire structure. Compared with pre-sensitization or healthy control sets, expanded TCRs formed significantly more large CDR3 similarity clusters, which is consistent with antigen-driven responses. Because every patient had alopecia, a presumed autoimmune disease, the patients' immune response might differ from that of healthy individuals.

This specimen's time point label, per the study, means: pre-sensitization, week 0. The intended sense of this specimen's treatment or condition label: therapeutic diphenylcyclopropenone sensitization with weekly scalp DPC. Total RNA was extracted from unfractionated whole blood that had been collected in Tempus Blood RNA tubes. At every patch-test visit, the blood draw took place before the patch test was put on. To be eligible, patients had to be aged 18 to 70, diagnosed with alopecia and judged suitable for DPC therapy, while pregnant patients were excluded. A remark on this clonotype: What this receptor recognizes is not known. Per-nucleotide qualities are absent, and no much larger clonotype sits a single base away.

Library construction relied on RACE. The instrument given in TCRdb is NextSeq 500. During library preparation, unique molecular identifiers were attached to individual cDNA molecules so that TCRs could be counted in a quantitative, reproducible way. As for the original processing: A median of about 87,000 TCRs per sample was observed, with a range of about 20,000 to 750,000. The Decombinator software suite was used to annotate the V, J and CDR3 of the TCR reads. Every sample was subsampled to the same number of TCRs (28,000) for the PS versus PT1 abundance plots. TCRs were defined as expanded if absent before sensitization and observed at least eight times at the 2-week time point. The public reads were quality trimmed at Q25 with fastp and then assembled into clones with MiXCR by TCRdb, keeping productive beta chains. CDR3 protein duplicates are merged, each entry listing the most common genes and DNA. V and J calls and clone size were set by TCRdb, not the authors. In all, the sample holds some 57,000 distinct CDR3 sequences, and around a tenth of those were seen once. The ten largest account for 9.6% of the sample.

Relative to germline, V is 0 bases shorter and J is 5 bases shorter, with 13 bases between their ends. The CDR3, from cysteine to phenylalanine, totals 14 residues. Only CDR3 DNA is held: 42 bases, read in frame from base 1. CDR1 and CDR2, looked up from the germline V gene (reference sequence), are DFQATT and SNEGSKA. The chain is made from TRBV20-1 and TRBJ1-2, with no confidently assigned D gene. The sample in question was whole blood, obtained in connection with sensitization to the hapten diphenylcyclopropenone (DPC). This clonotype originated in a woman in her twenties or thirties with alopecia areata. Some clones in this sample may be carry-over from other donors' samples. The base sequence is TGCAGTGCTAGAGATCAGGAGGGTGCATATGGCTACACCTTC. It translates as CSARDQEGAYGYTF.